This T cell receptor (beta chain) was identified during a study of T cell responses to AZD1222 COVID-19 vaccine. Sequencing was performed with immunoSEQ multiplex PCR; in TCRdb, only in-frame clones are kept and a portion is missing. This repertoire shows 140,000 to 150,000 clones, roughly nine tenths found once; its top ten account for about 3.8%. Comment on this clone: The antigen is unknown.

CDR3 length: 14 residues. The V gene's germline CDR1 is SGHNT and CDR2 YYREEE (reference sequence). The V and J ends lost 2 bases and 0 bases respectively, with 8 bases between them. Findings and caveats of the study: Researchers report vaccine-associated CD4 TCRs spanning spike, with dominance at 160-218 and 743-854. Just five or six AZD1222 recipients were seropositive at baseline.

This receptor was identified in an adult who received the AZD1222 COVID-19 vaccine. Sequencing was performed on peripheral blood, taken 28 days after the second AZD1222 dose. The chain links TRBV5-4 to TRBJ2-5, with unresolved D. The CDR3 region is CASSFLADQETQYF. CDR3 DNA: TGTGCCAGCAGCTTTTTGGCAGACCAAGAGACCCAGTACTTC.